The 9 T cell receptor beta chains presented below share a single source sample, sequenced in a study of patients and donors after allogeneic stem cell transplantation. MiXCR was run by TCRdb on the RT-PCR reads, yielding one entry per CDR3 protein. The sample consists of around 150,000 distinct CDR3 sequences, around 28% of them appearing once. The sequenced sample consisted of blood, either unsorted or a sorted T cell fraction (not recorded which). These receptors all come from a human donor who was either an allogeneic HSCT recipient or a stem cell or donor lymphocyte infusion donor (not recorded which). It is not recorded whose cells these are; they may come from a transplant donor.

The rearrangement joins TRBV20-1 to TRBJ2-3, with no clear D. With 5 bases removed from V and 4 bases from J, the gap between germline ends came to 7 bases. This CDR3 is built from 11 residues. Germline CDR1 is DFQATT and CDR2 is SNEGSKA (reference sequence). In DNA form, the CDR3 reads TGCAGTGCTGGCGAGGCAGATACGCAGTATTTT. This encodes CSAGEADTQYF.

This clonotype was detected only a few times. This chain joins TRBV9 and TRBJ2-5; D not certain. Trimming removed 0 bases from V and 3 bases from J, with 12 bases in between. Germline CDR1 SGDLS, CDR2 YYNGEE. The CDR3 length is 15 residues. This CDR3 reads CASSVVGREKETQYF. The CDR3 DNA reads TGTGCCAGCAGCGTAGTAGGGCGCGAGAAAGAGACCCAGTACTTC.

This clonotype came up once. This chain connects TRBV24-1 to TRBJ2-1, with D tentatively TRBD2 (6 bases). CDR3 length equals 13 residues. With 4 bases removed from V and 4 bases from J, the gap between germline ends came to 7 bases. The germline V gene has CDR1 KGHDR and CDR2 SFDVKD. CDR3 in amino acids: CATSEEGYNEQFF. CDR3 DNA: TGTGCCACCAGTGAGGAGGGGTACAATGAGCAGTTCTTC.

This chain connects TRBV15 to TRBJ1-5; D gene ambiguous. Deletions cut 3 bases from V and 5 bases from J, with 11 bases between. Germline values: CDR1 LNHNV, CDR2 YYDKDF (reference sequence). This CDR3 is 14 amino acids long. The CDR3 DNA reads TGTGCCACCAGCAGGAGGTCCGATGATCAGCCCCAGCATTTT. It is translated as CATSRRSDDQPQHF.

The chain couples TRBV5-1 to TRBJ2-7, with no clear D. The V and J ends lost 6 bases and 2 bases respectively, with 24 bases between them. Germline CDR1 SGHRS, CDR2 YFSETQ. The CDR3 has 17 residues. CDR3 DNA: TGCGCCAGCATTAATTATAACCTCGACTTCCCCGCCTACGAGCAGTACTTC. It yields the protein CASINYNLDFPAYEQYF.

This clonotype was observed a handful of times. This CDR3 reads CSARALLAGGSDTQYF. CDR3 DNA: TGCAGTGCTAGAGCCCTACTAGCGGGTGGTTCAGATACGCAGTATTTT. The chain uses TRBV20-1 and TRBJ2-3; 9 bases align to TRBD2. Germline CDR1 is DFQATT and CDR2 is SNEGSKA (reference sequence). Germline trimming cut 1 base from V and 4 bases from J; bases unmatched to any gene: 9. The CDR3 has 16 amino acids.

The chain couples TRBV6-5 to TRBJ2-3; D perhaps matches TRBD2 (6 bases). CDR1 and CDR2 (germline): MNHEY, SVGAGI. V shed 0 bases and J shed 0 bases, with 10 bases lying between them. The CDR3 extends over 16 amino acids. CDR3 sequence reads: CASSYSRGLSTDTQYF. CDR3 nucleotides: TGTGCCAGCAGTTACTCGAGGGGACTTAGCACAGATACGCAGTATTTT.

This clonotype was counted a few times. V usage is TRBV28 and J usage is TRBJ1-1; D gene unclear. The CDR3 is made up of 11 amino acids. Trimming pared 5 bases from V and 4 bases from J, leaving 5 bases between. CDR1 is MDHEN and CDR2 is SYDVKM in the germline V gene. CDR3 in DNA: TGTGCCAGCAGTCCGAGCACTGAAGCTTTCTTT. Protein product: CASSPSTEAFF.

The CDR3 protein is CASSLGLAGGSYNEQFF. The CDR3 DNA follows: TGTGCCAGCAGTCTAGGACTAGCGGGGGGATCCTACAATGAGCAGTTCTTC. The chain combines TRBV4-2 with TRBJ2-1; 14 bases agree with TRBD2. From germline, CDR1 is LGHNA and CDR2 YNFKEQ. The V and J ends lost 6 bases and 1 base, in that order; junction bases with no gene match: 5. The CDR3 is 17 amino acids.